Each of the 25 T cell receptor beta chains below was sequenced from the same sample in a study of OX40 agonist ivuxolimab in advanced cancers. Method: immunoSEQ multiplex PCR; TCRdb's copy keeps in-frame clones and lacks some. The table has some 37,000 clones, more than 75% seen once; the top ten hold over 10%. Specimen: CD4+ or CD8+ T cells sorted from blood, collected in a trial of the OX40 agonist ivuxolimab. Receptor source: an adult with an advanced solid tumor such as melanoma, head and neck, liver or kidney cancer.

The rearrangement joins TRBV5-1 to TRBJ2-1; 13 bases line up with TRBD2. Per germline, CDR1 SGHRS and CDR2 YFSETQ. The V segment lost 0 bases and the J segment 11 bases; nucleotides outside the gene matches: 5. This CDR3 is 15 amino acids long. CDR3 bases: TGCGCCAGCAGCTTGGCGGAACTAGCGGGAGGGAAGCAGTTCTTC. Protein sequence: CASSLAELAGGKQFF.

This clone was seen a few times. The rearrangement links TRBV10-3 to TRBJ2-5; 9 positions match TRBD1. The CDR3 is made up of 16 amino acids. Germline loops: CDR1 ENHRY, CDR2 SYGVKD. The V and J ends lost 6 bases and 2 bases, in that order; junction bases with no gene match: 10. CDR3 protein: CAISDRGITTQETQYF. The CDR3 DNA is TGTGCCATCAGCGACAGGGGGATCACTACTCAAGAGACCCAGTACTTC.

The rearrangement uses TRBV29-1 and TRBJ2-1, with TRBD1 identical over 7 bases. This CDR3 region has 14 residues. The V gene end was trimmed by 7 bases and the J gene end by 6 bases; junction bases not matched to a gene: 12. Looked up from germline, CDR1 is SQVTM and CDR2 is ANQGSEA. The CDR3 reads CSASGQVRGNEQFF. CDR3 sequence (DNA): TGCAGCGCAAGTGGACAGGTTAGAGGCAATGAGCAGTTCTTC.

The J gene is TRBJ1-4, the V gene TRBV11-2, with 8 bases lining up with TRBD1. Trimming removed 4 bases from V and 3 bases from J; junction bases left unmatched: 7. This CDR3 comprises 16 residues. Looked up from germline, CDR1 is SGHAT and CDR2 is FQNNGV. CDR3 DNA sequence: TGTGCCAGCAGCTCGACAGGGGCGCTTTCTAATGAAAAACTGTTTTTT. It codes for CASSSTGALSNEKLFF.

The J gene is TRBJ2-1, the V gene TRBV4-2, with D maybe TRBD2 (6 bases). CDR1 is LGHNA, CDR2 YNFKEQ, per germline. The CDR3 contains 16 residues. Trimming pared 1 base from V and 9 bases from J, leaving 19 bases between. The CDR3: CASSQAFVGSATEQFF. The CDR3 bases are TGTGCCAGCAGCCAAGCGTTTGTCGGGAGCGCTACTGAGCAGTTCTTC.

This clone appeared once. The chain recombines TRBV4-1 with TRBJ2-7, with 10 bases matching TRBD2. Per germline, CDR1 MGHRA and CDR2 YSYEKL. The length of the CDR3 is 15 residues. The junction had 0 bases not matched to a gene; V was cut back by 1 base and J by 0 bases. The CDR3 region has the DNA TGCGCCAGCAGCCAAGCTAGCGGGAGCTCCTACGAGCAGTACTTC. Amino acid sequence: CASSQASGSSYEQYF.

This clone was seen more than once but under ten times. The chain links TRBV5-1 to TRBJ2-1, with 12 bases matching TRBD2. This CDR3 contains 16 residues. V shed 4 bases and J 12 bases; nucleotides not matched to a gene: 14. Per the germline V gene, CDR1 is SGHRS and CDR2 is YFSETQ. For the CDR3, the DNA is TGCGCCAGCAGCCTTACTCGGACTAGCGGGAATCACGGGCAGTTCTTC. This translates into CASSLTRTSGNHGQFF.

By sample share, this clone is medium-sized. The rearrangement links TRBV10-3 to TRBJ2-2; unclear D gene. From germline, CDR1 is ENHRY and CDR2 SYGVKD. V was shortened by 7 bases and J by 3 bases, with 12 bases between the two germline ends. The CDR3 extends over 14 amino acids. The CDR3 here is CAIKGQSDTGELFF. Written as DNA, the CDR3 is TGTGCCATCAAGGGCCAATCTGACACCGGGGAGCTGTTTTTT.

The chain employs TRBV7-8 and TRBJ2-1; D might be TRBD1 or TRBD2, each matching 5 bases. This CDR3 has 15 amino acids. With 4 bases removed from V and 8 bases from J, the gap between germline ends came to 18 bases. Germline lookup yields CDR1 SGHVS and CDR2 FQNEAQ. The CDR3 loop reads CASSSPGREGDEQFF. Written as DNA, the CDR3 is TGTGCCAGCAGCTCCCCGGGACGGGAAGGGGATGAGCAGTTCTTC.

The chain uses TRBV14 and TRBJ2-1; TRBD2 aligns across 10 bases. The length of the CDR3 is 18 residues. Per the germline V gene, CDR1 is SGHDN and CDR2 is FVKESK. The trim removed 1 base at V and 8 bases at J, leaving 14 bases unmatched. The CDR3 region is CASSQAFPLSGRVDEQFF. In nucleotides, the CDR3 is TGTGCCAGCAGCCAAGCTTTCCCCCTAAGCGGGAGGGTCGATGAGCAGTTCTTC.

The chain recombines TRBV11-2 with TRBJ1-2, with 12 bases aligning to TRBD1. Looked up from germline, CDR1 is SGHAT and CDR2 is FQNNGV. The CDR3 consists of 15 residues. V lost 5 bases, J lost 8 bases, and 9 bases stayed unmatched. CDR3 sequence (DNA): TGTGCCAGCAGCATTAGCGGGACAGGGGGCGCCGGCTACACCTTC. This sequence encodes CASSISGTGGAGYTF.

The rearrangement joins TRBV4-1 to TRBJ2-1; 8 bases fit TRBD2. V shed 9 bases, J shed 0 bases, and the junction held 7 bases outside the gene matches. The V gene's germline CDR1 is MGHRA and CDR2 YSYEKL. The CDR3 is made up of 15 amino acids. The CDR3 region is CASRLAGSSYNEQFF. The CDR3 DNA reads as TGCGCCAGTCGATTAGCGGGGAGCTCCTACAATGAGCAGTTCTTC.

The V and J genes are TRBV28 and TRBJ2-3, with D possibly being TRBD1 or TRBD2 (5 bases each). The CDR3 sequence is 12 residues long. Germline-derived CDR1 and CDR2 are MDHEN and SYDVKM. The V end was cut by 11 bases, the J end by 2 bases, with 11 bases between. DNA for the CDR3: TGTGCCGTGGGGGACCCCACAGATACGCAGTATTTT. This codes for CAVGDPTDTQYF.

The chain combines TRBV9 with TRBJ1-3; D unclear. There are 12 residues in the CDR3. Germline V gene sequence: CDR1 SGDLS, CDR2 YYNGEE. Deletions cut 5 bases from V and 8 bases from J, with 11 bases between. CDR3 in amino acids: CASRAPGDTIYF. The CDR3 region has the DNA TGTGCCAGCAGGGCCCCAGGAGACACCATATATTTT.

The rearrangement uses TRBV6-5 and TRBJ1-6; 7 positions agree with TRBD1. Germline V CDR1 and CDR2: MNHEY, SVGAGI. The CDR3 has 15 residues. The trim removed 4 bases at V and 6 bases at J, leaving 6 bases unmatched. As DNA, the CDR3 is TGTGCCAGCAGTTTTAACCGGGACAGTAATTCACCCCTCCACTTT. Amino acids: CASSFNRDSNSPLHF.

This chain uses TRBV9 with TRBJ2-1, with 10 bases identical to TRBD2. Trimming at V came to 0 bases and at J to 7 bases, leaving 7 bases not matched to a gene. The CDR3 has 16 residues. Germline CDR1 SGDLS, CDR2 YYNGEE. CDR3 residues: CASSVASSGSFNEQFF. In DNA, the CDR3 is TGTGCCAGCAGCGTAGCCTCTAGCGGGAGCTTTAATGAGCAGTTCTTC. The full variable domain, with the rest looked up from reference TRBV9 and TRBJ2-1, is DSGVTQTPKHLITATGQRVTLRCSPRSGDLSVYWYQQSLDQGLQFLIQYYNGEERAKGNILERFSAQQFPDLHSELNLSSLELGDSALYFCASSVASSGSFNEQFFGPGTRLTVL.

The chain combines TRBV14 with TRBJ2-5; TRBD1 or TRBD2 may be the D gene (7 bases each). Germline loops: CDR1 SGHDN, CDR2 FVKESK. The length of the CDR3 is 16 residues. V was trimmed by 5 bases and J by 0 bases, leaving 16 bases between them. CDR3 sequence (DNA): TGTGCCAGCAGCAAGGGGGGGACAGTTTACCAAGAGACCCAGTACTTC. It encodes CASSKGGTVYQETQYF.

V is TRBV5-1 and J is TRBJ2-1, with 8 positions matching TRBD1. With V trimmed by 4 bases and J by 6 bases, 21 bases remained unmatched. Germline V gives CDR1 SGHRS, CDR2 YFSETQ. The CDR3 consists of 19 residues. The CDR3 coding sequence is TGCGCCAGCAGCCGAGTGGACAGGGCTCGATTGGGGACTGGCAATGAGCAGTTCTTC. Its protein is CASSRVDRARLGTGNEQFF.

The rearrangement uses TRBV10-3 and TRBJ2-1, with TRBD1 matching 10 bases. This CDR3 has 16 residues. The germline V gene has CDR1 ENHRY and CDR2 SYGVKD. The V and J ends lost 2 bases and 4 bases, in that order; junction bases with no gene match: 5. The CDR3 loop reads CAISENRDRGYNEQFF. Here the CDR3 DNA reads TGTGCCATCAGTGAGAACCGGGACAGGGGATACAATGAGCAGTTCTTC.

In this sample, this clone turned up once. The gene calls are TRBV2 and TRBJ1-1, with D tentatively TRBD1 (5 bases). CDR3 length equals 14 residues. Trimming removed 8 bases from V and 1 base from J, with 14 bases in between. CDR1 and CDR2 (germline): SNHLY, FYNNEI. CDR3 DNA: TGTGCCAGCCCGAGGGACTACCGGAACACTGAAGCTTTCTTT. The encoded protein is CASPRDYRNTEAFF.

The chain employs TRBV28 and TRBJ1-4, with D possibly matching TRBD1 (6 bases). This CDR3 contains 14 residues. V gave up 7 bases and J gave up 8 bases, with 17 bases separating them. CDR1 and CDR2 (germline): MDHEN, SYDVKM. In DNA form, the CDR3 reads TGTGCCAGCACCTCCGGGGGCTGGGGAGAAAAACTGTTTTTT. This translates into CASTSGGWGEKLFF. Supplemented by reference TRBV28 and TRBJ1-4, the full variable domain reads DVKVTQSSRYLVKRTGEKVFLECVQDMDHENMFWYRQDPGLGLRLIYFSYDVKMKEKGDIPEGYSVSREKKERFSLILESASTNQTSMYLCASTSGGWGEKLFFGSGTQLSVL.

This sequence joins TRBV5-6 and TRBJ2-6; D remains ambiguous. The CDR3 runs to 16 residues. Germline lookup yields CDR1 SGHDT and CDR2 YYEEEE. The V and J ends lost 0 bases and 4 bases respectively, with 11 bases between them. This CDR3 reads CASSLEWHPGANVLTF. The CDR3, as DNA: TGTGCCAGCAGCTTGGAGTGGCACCCCGGGGCCAACGTCCTGACTTTC.

The V and J genes are TRBV4-1 and TRBJ2-7, with TRBD1 as a possible D gene (7 bases). Germline CDR1 and CDR2: MGHRA and YSYEKL. Trimming left V 4 bases short and J 5 bases short, with 12 bases between. The length of the CDR3 is 13 residues. The CDR3 spells CASSPRGVDEQYF. CDR3 bases: TGCGCCAGCAGCCCCAGGGGGGTGGACGAGCAGTACTTC.

The rearrangement joins TRBV4-1 to TRBJ2-7; D gene uncertain. Germline V CDR1 and CDR2: MGHRA, YSYEKL. Trimming cost V 1 base and J 3 bases, with 10 bases left between them. The CDR3 spans 14 residues. The CDR3 DNA is TGCGCCAGCAGCCAAGGCCCCAGTAACTACGAGCAGTACTTC. Its protein is CASSQGPSNYEQYF.

This chain's CDR3 is CASSQGVYSNQPQHF. DNA of the CDR3: TGTGCCAGCAGCCAAGGAGTCTATAGCAATCAGCCCCAGCATTTT. The V and J genes are TRBV14 and TRBJ1-5; D is unclear. The CDR3 is 15 residues long. Looked up from germline, CDR1 is SGHDN and CDR2 is FVKESK. Trimming pared 1 base from V and 0 bases from J, leaving 7 bases between.